The subject of this entry is one T cell receptor beta chain. Its antigen is currently unknown. The sample is drawn from a study of cytomegalovirus exposure and HLA in healthy donors. Though nominally healthy at sampling, donors likely had unrecorded immune exposures. Study results and caveats: An analysis that was carried out later associated 15,000 to 20,000 TCR beta sequences with HLA alleles at 0.05 false discovery rate.

V was cut by 4 bases and J by 8 bases, with 18 bases left in between. Germline lookup yields CDR1 SGHRS and CDR2 YFSETQ. CDR3 length equals 14 residues. The PCR made use of 60 Vbeta and 13 Jbeta primers. The protocol was immunoSEQ multiplex PCR, while the TCRdb copy is restricted to in-frame clones and leaves out a portion. The sample consists of more than 200,000 clones, roughly 80% of them appearing once. The chain employs TRBV5-1 and TRBJ1-2, with D perhaps TRBD1 (5 bases). The TCR originated in a man aged 35 to 55 in good health and CMV-seropositive. Material for sequencing was PBMCs. The CDR3 region has the DNA TGCGCCAGCAGCCAAGGGACTTATGGTGGAGGCTACACCTTC. It specifies CASSQGTYGGGYTF.